This entry describes one T cell receptor (beta chain). These data are taken from a study of blood T cell repertoires in COVID-19. About the study: Sites in the United States, Italy and Spain provided acute and convalescent COVID-19 samples.

The J segment lost 5 bases and the V segment lost 3 bases, leaving 3 bases of the junction unmatched. Germline V lookup: CDR1 KGHSH, CDR2 LQKENI. There are 13 residues in the CDR3. Individuals drawn from 24 US areas were about 18 to 95 years old. Participants' own reports of clinical history determined their cohort assignment. TCRdb's table, derived via immunoSEQ multiplex PCR, lists solely in-frame clones and lacks some. The sample lists fewer than 350,000 clones, about nine tenths occurring once. Material: PBMCs or T cells enriched from blood (not recorded which). V usage is TRBV18 and J usage is TRBJ2-5, with 7 bases matching TRBD2. The origin of this receptor is a man in his 60s who had recovered from COVID-19. CDR3 amino acids: CASSPSSGETQYF. As DNA, the CDR3 is TGTGCCAGCTCACCTTCTAGCGGTGAGACCCAGTACTTC.